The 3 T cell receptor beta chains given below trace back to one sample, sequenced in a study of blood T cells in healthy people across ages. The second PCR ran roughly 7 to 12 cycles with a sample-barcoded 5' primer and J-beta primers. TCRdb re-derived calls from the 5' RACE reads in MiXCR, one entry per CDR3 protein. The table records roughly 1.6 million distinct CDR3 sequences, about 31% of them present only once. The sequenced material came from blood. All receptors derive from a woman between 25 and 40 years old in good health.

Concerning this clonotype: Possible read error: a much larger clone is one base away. CDR3 sequence: CSVDPRRGAAETQYF. The CDR3 bases are TGCAGCGTGGACCCGAGGCGGGGGGCGGCGGAGACCCAGTACTTC. The V gene is TRBV29-1, the J gene TRBJ2-5, with 8 bases aligning to TRBD2. V lost 6 bases, J lost 5 bases, and 14 bases stayed unmatched. This CDR3 spans 15 amino acids. Germline V lookup: CDR1 SQVTM, CDR2 ANQGSEA.

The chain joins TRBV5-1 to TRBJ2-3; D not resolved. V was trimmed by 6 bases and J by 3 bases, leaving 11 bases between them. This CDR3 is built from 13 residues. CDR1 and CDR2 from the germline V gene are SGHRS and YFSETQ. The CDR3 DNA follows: TGCGCCAGCACCGAACGAGAGACAGATACGCAGTATTTT. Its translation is CASTERETDTQYF.

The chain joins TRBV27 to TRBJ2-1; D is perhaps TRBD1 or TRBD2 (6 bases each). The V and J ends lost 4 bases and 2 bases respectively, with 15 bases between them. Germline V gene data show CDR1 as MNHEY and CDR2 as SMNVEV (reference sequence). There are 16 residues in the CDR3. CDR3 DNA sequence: TGTGCCAGCAGTTGGTTTTCGGGGGCAACCTACAATGAGCAGTTCTTC. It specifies CASSWFSGATYNEQFF.